Listed below are T cell receptor beta chains from one sample, sequenced in a study of sequential checkpoint blockade in melanoma. This table comes from immunoSEQ multiplex PCR, and its TCRdb copy is limited to in-frame clones, with some not included. The data hold just over 20,000 clones, with around 25% observed a single time. The sequencing used tumor tissue (inferred from file names), collected from a patient given nivolumab and ipilimumab in sequence. The source is a human donor with melanoma. Both conserved end residues are part of each CDR3.

v_gene: TRBV15
CDR3aa: CATSRTYGGPSTDTQYF

v_gene: TRBV6-8
CDR3aa: CASTNSQGSNYEQYF

v_gene: TRBV6-1
CDR3aa: CASSEGNSVYEQYF

v_gene: TRBV6-8
CDR3aa: CACRGSRQGATDTQYF

v_gene: TRBV30
CDR3aa: CAWSAPGQGNTEAFF

v_gene: TRBV11-3
CDR3aa: CASSLGATFHSGANVLTF

v_gene: TRBV11-3
CDR3aa: CASSGLTGLGEQFF

v_gene: TRBV29-1
CDR3aa: CSVKGQGTPYEQYF

v_gene: TRBV28
CDR3aa: CASSSTGNTEAFF

v_gene: TRBV11-3
CDR3aa: CASSWGLFSGNTIYF

v_gene: TRBV28
CDR3aa: CASSLMGQGDEDEQFF

v_gene: TRBV5-1
CDR3aa: CASSLAGGRETQYF

v_gene: TRBV28
CDR3aa: CASTNSGQYEQYF

v_gene: TRBV6-7
CDR3aa: CASTPFRDASYEQYF

v_gene: TRBV11-3
CDR3aa: CASSLMTGGNEKLFF

v_gene: TRBV11-3
CDR3aa: CASSFGTSGGSRETQYF

v_gene: TRBV19
CDR3aa: CASSITSPDNQPQHF

v_gene: TRBV5-1
CDR3aa: CASSLGAGGLTDTQYF

v_gene: TRBV6-8
CDR3aa: CAISSGGKETQYF

v_gene: TRBV6-8
CDR3aa: CASTKTVNTEAFF

v_gene: TRBV6-1
CDR3aa: CASSEVGSGYGYTF

v_gene: TRBV4-1
CDR3aa: CASSPGGNTQYF

v_gene: TRBV28
CDR3aa: CASSGTAGELFF

v_gene: TRBV28
CDR3aa: CASSFLRERTYEQYF

v_gene: TRBV19
CDR3aa: CASKFQDLAKNIQYF

v_gene: TRBV28
CDR3aa: CASSLPLASGEQYF

v_gene: TRBV11-3
CDR3aa: CASSFSGGQETQYF

v_gene: TRBV9
CDR3aa: CASSVDGNQPQHF

v_gene: TRBV9
CDR3aa: CASSVAHYNEQFF

v_gene: TRBV30
CDR3aa: CAWQTGGSNQPQHF

v_gene: TRBV6-8
CDR3aa: CASSSGAMAAFF

v_gene: TRBV1
CDR3aa: CASSQAPSGGPNEQFF

v_gene: TRBV6-8
CDR3aa: CASSRDGNQPQHF

v_gene: TRBV28
CDR3aa: CASTLRGRRNTEAFF

v_gene: TRBV19
CDR3aa: CASSLNTGELFF

v_gene: TRBV6-8
CDR3aa: CASSSREAKNIQYF

v_gene: TRBV19
CDR3aa: CASSHTSTYEQYF

v_gene: TRBV6-8
CDR3aa: CAISGQGAMETQYF

v_gene: TRBV1
CDR3aa: CAARIAAGNTEAFF

v_gene: TRBV30
CDR3aa: CAWRLPNTEAFF

v_gene: TRBV19
CDR3aa: CASSNRVGEQFF

v_gene: TRBV6-8
CDR3aa: CASSYYPAEAFF

v_gene: TRBV11-3
CDR3aa: CASSFEDGSNEQFF

v_gene: TRBV19
CDR3aa: CASSSLGLGEQYF

v_gene: TRBV15
CDR3aa: CATSRDVVGQGTEAFF

v_gene: TRBV9
CDR3aa: CASSELGGGPSTDTQYF

v_gene: TRBV4-1
CDR3aa: CASSPGLNNEQFF

v_gene: TRBV19
CDR3aa: CASSPIDRAHQPQHF

v_gene: TRBV19
CDR3aa: CASRTGARAGEQYF

v_gene: TRBV29-1
CDR3aa: CSGRGGTDTQYF

v_gene: TRBV28
CDR3aa: CASSVLGTQETQYF

v_gene: TRBV29-1
CDR3aa: CSVGGAGAYGYTF

v_gene: TRBV5-1
CDR3aa: CASSPAPDRVNIQYF

v_gene: TRBV6-1
CDR3aa: CASSEGGLTQAQYF